This T cell receptor (beta chain) was sequenced during a study of OX40 agonist ivuxolimab in advanced cancers. Some clones are missing from TCRdb's copy, which holds only in-frame ones; the method was immunoSEQ multiplex PCR. There are 56,000 or so clones in the sample; around 81% occur only once, and approximately 4.5% lies in the top ten. Trimming left V 1 base short and J 2 bases short, with 8 bases between. The germline gives CDR1 SGHVS, CDR2 FNYEAQ. This CDR3 comprises 14 residues. The sequencing here drew on CD4+ or CD8+ T cells sorted from blood, taken in a trial of the OX40 agonist ivuxolimab. The sequence was collected from an adult with an advanced solid tumor such as melanoma, head and neck, liver or kidney cancer. The gene calls are TRBV7-6 and TRBJ2-5, with D hard to call. CDR3 residues: CASSLGAHQETQYF. Here the CDR3 DNA reads TGTGCCAGCAGCTTAGGCGCTCATCAAGAGACCCAGTACTTC. Full variable domain (remainder filled in from reference TRBV7-6 and TRBJ2-5): GAGVSQSPRYKVTKRGQDVALRCDPISGHVSLYWYRQALGQGPEFLTYFNYEAQQDKSGLPNDRFSAERPEGSISTLTIQRTEQRDSAMYRCASSLGAHQETQYFGPGTRLLVL.